The 5 T cell receptor beta chains presented below share a single source sample, sequenced in a study of cytomegalovirus exposure and HLA in healthy donors. PCR involved 60 Vbeta and 13 Jbeta primers. TCRdb's copy holds only in-frame clones and misses some; the assay was immunoSEQ multiplex PCR. The table lists about 170,000 clones, roughly 79% of them singletons. The material sequenced was PBMCs. The receptors stem from a woman aged 25 to 39 in good health and CMV-seropositive.

The rearrangement uses TRBV18 and TRBJ1-2; 8 bases align to TRBD1. Germline V lookup: CDR1 KGHSH, CDR2 LQKENI. The CDR3 spans 15 residues. Trimming cost V 1 base and J 4 bases; bases outside gene matches: 5. The CDR3 coding sequence is TGTGCCAGCTCACCACTGACAGGGGCAGGCTATGGCTACACCTTC. Translation: CASSPLTGAGYGYTF. The full variable domain, its missing parts supplied by reference TRBV18 and TRBJ1-2, is NAGVMQNPRHLVRRRGQEARLRCSPMKGHSHVYWYRQLPEEGLKFMVYLQKENIIDESGMPKERFSAEFPKEGPSILRIQQVVRGDSAAYFCASSPLTGAGYGYTFGSGTRLTVV.

V usage is TRBV6-1 and J usage is TRBJ2-1; tentative D call: TRBD2 (6 bases). Trimming shortened V by 1 base and J by 0 bases, and 13 bases separated the two germline ends. In germline, CDR1 is MNHNS, CDR2 SASEGT. There are 17 residues in the CDR3. CDR3 loop: CASSEVQAGSSYNEQFF. CDR3 nucleotide sequence: TGTGCCAGCAGTGAAGTTCAAGCGGGCAGCTCCTACAATGAGCAGTTCTTC.

The V gene is TRBV7-2, the J gene TRBJ1-2; TRBD1 agrees at 9 bases. V lost 5 bases, J lost 6 bases, and 7 bases stayed unmatched. CDR1 is SGHTA and CDR2 is FQGNSA in the germline V gene. The CDR3 is 14 amino acids. The CDR3 coding sequence is TGTGCCAGCAGCCTCCTCGGACAGGGGAATGGCTACACCTTC. This translates into CASSLLGQGNGYTF.

This clone has a single count. The rearrangement uses TRBV7-6 and TRBJ2-3, with D possibly being TRBD1 (6 bases). Germline V gives CDR1 SGHVS, CDR2 FNYEAQ. Trimming stripped 5 bases from V and 7 bases from J, with 10 bases between. This CDR3 contains 12 residues. CDR3 nucleotides: TGTGCCAGCAGCCCAGGGGTAAATACGCAGTATTTT. This sequence encodes CASSPGVNTQYF.

V gene TRBV6-1 combines with J gene TRBJ1-3; 8 bases fit TRBD1. V was clipped by 7 bases and J by 2 bases; unmatched bases: 4. The CDR3 is 14 amino acids. Germline V CDR1 and CDR2: MNHNS, SASEGT. CDR3 nucleotide sequence: TGTGCCAGCAACCTGGACAGGGCTGGAAACACCATATATTTT. Residues: CASNLDRAGNTIYF.